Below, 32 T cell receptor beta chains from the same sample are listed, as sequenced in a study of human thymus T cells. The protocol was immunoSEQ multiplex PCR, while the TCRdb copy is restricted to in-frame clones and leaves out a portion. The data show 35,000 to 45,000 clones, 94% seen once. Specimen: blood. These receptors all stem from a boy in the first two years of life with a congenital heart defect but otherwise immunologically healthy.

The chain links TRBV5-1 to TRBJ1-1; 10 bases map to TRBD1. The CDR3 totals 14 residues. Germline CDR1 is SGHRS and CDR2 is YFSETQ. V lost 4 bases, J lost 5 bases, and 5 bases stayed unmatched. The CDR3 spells CASSPRTGGTEAFF. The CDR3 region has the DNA TGCGCCAGCAGCCCCCGGACAGGGGGGACTGAAGCTTTCTTT.

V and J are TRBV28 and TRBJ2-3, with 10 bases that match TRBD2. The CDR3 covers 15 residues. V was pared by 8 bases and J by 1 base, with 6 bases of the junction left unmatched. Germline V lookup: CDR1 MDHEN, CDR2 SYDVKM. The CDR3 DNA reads TGTGCCAGCGATTTCCTAGCGGGGGGCACAGATACGCAGTATTTT. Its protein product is CASDFLAGGTDTQYF.

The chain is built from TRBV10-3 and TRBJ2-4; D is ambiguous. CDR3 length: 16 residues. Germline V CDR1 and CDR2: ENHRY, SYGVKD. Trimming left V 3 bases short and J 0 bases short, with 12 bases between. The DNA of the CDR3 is TGTGCCATCAGTGACCGGACGGGTCTAGCCAAAAACATTCAGTACTTC. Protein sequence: CAISDRTGLAKNIQYF.

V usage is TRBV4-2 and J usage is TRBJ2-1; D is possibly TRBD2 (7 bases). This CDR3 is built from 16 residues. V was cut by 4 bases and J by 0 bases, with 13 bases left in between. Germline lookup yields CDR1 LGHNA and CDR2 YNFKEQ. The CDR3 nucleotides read TGTGCCAGCAGCCCAAGGGGGGGGAGCTCCTACAATGAGCAGTTCTTC. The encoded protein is CASSPRGGSSYNEQFF.

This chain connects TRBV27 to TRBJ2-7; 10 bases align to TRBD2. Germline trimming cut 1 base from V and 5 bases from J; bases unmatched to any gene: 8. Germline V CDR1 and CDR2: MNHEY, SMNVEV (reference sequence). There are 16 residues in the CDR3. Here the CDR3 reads CASSLLGSGGAHEQYF. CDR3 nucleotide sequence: TGTGCCAGCAGTTTATTGGGCAGCGGGGGGGCCCACGAGCAGTACTTC.

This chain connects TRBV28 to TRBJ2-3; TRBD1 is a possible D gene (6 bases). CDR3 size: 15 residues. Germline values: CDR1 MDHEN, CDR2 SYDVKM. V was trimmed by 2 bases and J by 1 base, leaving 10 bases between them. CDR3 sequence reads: CASSLPGHRTDTQYF. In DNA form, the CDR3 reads TGTGCCAGCAGTTTACCGGGACACCGCACAGATACGCAGTATTTT. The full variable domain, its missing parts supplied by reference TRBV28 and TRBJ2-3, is DVKVTQSSRYLVKRTGEKVFLECVQDMDHENMFWYRQDPGLGLRLIYFSYDVKMKEKGDIPEGYSVSREKKERFSLILESASTNQTSMYLCASSLPGHRTDTQYFGPGTRLTVL.

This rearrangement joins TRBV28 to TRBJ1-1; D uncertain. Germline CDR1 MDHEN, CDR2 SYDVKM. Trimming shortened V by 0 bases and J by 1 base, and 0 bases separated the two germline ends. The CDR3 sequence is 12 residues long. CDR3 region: CASSLWNTEAFF. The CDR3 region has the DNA TGTGCCAGCAGTTTATGGAACACTGAAGCTTTCTTT.

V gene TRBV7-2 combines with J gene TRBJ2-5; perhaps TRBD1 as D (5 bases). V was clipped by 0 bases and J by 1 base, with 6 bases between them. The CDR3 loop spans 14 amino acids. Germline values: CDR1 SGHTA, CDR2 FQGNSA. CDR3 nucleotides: TGTGCCAGCAGCTTAGCGGGGCTCCAAGAGACCCAGTACTTC. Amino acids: CASSLAGLQETQYF.

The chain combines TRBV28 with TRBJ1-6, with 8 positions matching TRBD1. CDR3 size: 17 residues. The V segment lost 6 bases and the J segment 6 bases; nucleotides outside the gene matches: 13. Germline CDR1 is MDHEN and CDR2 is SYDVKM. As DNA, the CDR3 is TGTGCCAGCAGCCCTTATAGGGCAGGGGGCTCTAATTCACCCCTCCACTTT. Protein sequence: CASSPYRAGGSNSPLHF.

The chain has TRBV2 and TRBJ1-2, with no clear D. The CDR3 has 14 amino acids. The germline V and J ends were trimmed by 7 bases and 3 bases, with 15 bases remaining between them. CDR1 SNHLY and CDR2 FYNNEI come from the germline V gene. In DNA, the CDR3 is TGTGCCAGCACTTATATTCAGACGGACTATGGCTACACCTTC. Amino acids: CASTYIQTDYGYTF.

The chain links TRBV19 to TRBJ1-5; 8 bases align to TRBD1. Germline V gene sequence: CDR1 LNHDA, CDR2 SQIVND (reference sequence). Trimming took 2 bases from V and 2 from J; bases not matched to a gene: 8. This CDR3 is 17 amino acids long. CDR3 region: CASSITGQGKGNQPQHF. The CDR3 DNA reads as TGTGCCAGTAGTATAACCGGACAGGGTAAGGGCAATCAGCCCCAGCATTTT.

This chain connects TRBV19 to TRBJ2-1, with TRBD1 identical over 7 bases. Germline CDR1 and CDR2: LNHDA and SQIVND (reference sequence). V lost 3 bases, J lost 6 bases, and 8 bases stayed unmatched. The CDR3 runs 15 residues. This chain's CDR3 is CASSISWSGGNEQFF. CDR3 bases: TGTGCCAGTAGTATTAGTTGGTCAGGGGGCAATGAGCAGTTCTTC.

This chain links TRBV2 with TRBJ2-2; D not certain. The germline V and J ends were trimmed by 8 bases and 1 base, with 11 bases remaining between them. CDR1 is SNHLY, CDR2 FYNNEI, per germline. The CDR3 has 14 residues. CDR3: CASGRAGNTGELFF. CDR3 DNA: TGTGCCAGCGGTAGGGCCGGGAACACCGGGGAGCTGTTTTTT. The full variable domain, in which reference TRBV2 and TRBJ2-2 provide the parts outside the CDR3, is EPEVTQTPSHQVTQMGQEVILRCVPISNHLYFYWYRQILGQKVEFLVSFYNNEISEKSEIFDDQFSVERPDGSNFTLKIRSTKLEDSAMYFCASGRAGNTGELFFGEGSRLTVL.

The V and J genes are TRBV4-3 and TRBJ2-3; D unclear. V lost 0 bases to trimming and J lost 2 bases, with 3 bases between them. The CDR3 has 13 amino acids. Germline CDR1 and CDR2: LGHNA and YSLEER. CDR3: CASSQENTDTQYF. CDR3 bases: TGCGCCAGCAGCCAAGAAAACACAGATACGCAGTATTTT.

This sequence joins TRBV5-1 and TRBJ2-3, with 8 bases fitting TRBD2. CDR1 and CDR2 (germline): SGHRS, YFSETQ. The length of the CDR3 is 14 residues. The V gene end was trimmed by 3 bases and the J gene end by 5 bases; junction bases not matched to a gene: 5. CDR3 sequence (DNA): TGCGCCAGCAGCTCCGGGGGGGCGGGAGATACGCAGTATTTT. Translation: CASSSGGAGDTQYF.

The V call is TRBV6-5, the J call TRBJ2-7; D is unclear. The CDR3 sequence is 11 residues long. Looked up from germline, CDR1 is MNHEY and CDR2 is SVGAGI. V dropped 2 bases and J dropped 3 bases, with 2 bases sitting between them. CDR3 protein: CASSYNYEQYF. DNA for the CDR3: TGTGCCAGCAGTTACAACTACGAGCAGTACTTC.

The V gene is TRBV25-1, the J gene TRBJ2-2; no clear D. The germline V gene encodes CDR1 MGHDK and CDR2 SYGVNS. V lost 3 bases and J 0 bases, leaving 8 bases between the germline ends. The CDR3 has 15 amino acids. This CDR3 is CASSDRRSNTGELFF. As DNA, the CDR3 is TGTGCCAGCAGTGACCGCAGATCGAACACCGGGGAGCTGTTTTTT.

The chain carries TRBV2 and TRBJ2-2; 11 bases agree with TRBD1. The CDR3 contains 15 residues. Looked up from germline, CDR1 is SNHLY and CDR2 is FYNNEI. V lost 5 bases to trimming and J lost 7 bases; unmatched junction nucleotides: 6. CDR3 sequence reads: CASSHRTGGLGELFF. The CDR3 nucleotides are TGTGCCAGCAGTCACAGGACAGGGGGCCTCGGGGAGCTGTTTTTT.

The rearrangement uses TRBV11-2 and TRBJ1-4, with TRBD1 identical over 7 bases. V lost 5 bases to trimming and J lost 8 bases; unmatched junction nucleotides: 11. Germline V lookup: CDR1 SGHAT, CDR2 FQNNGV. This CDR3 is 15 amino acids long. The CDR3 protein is CASSPLRDRGEKLFF. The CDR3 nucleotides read TGTGCCAGCAGCCCTCTCCGGGACAGAGGAGAAAAACTGTTTTTT.

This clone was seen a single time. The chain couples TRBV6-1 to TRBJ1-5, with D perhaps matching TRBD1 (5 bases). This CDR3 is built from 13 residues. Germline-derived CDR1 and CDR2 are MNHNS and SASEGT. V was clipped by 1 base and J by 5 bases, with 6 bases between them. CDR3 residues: CASSEVGDQPQHF. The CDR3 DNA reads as TGTGCCAGCAGTGAAGTAGGGGATCAGCCCCAGCATTTT.

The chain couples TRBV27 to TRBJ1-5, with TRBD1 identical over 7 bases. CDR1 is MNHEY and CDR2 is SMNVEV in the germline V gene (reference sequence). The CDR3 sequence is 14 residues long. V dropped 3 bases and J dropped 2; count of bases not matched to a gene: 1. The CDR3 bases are TGTGCCAGCAGTTTTACAGGGGGCAATCAGCCCCAGCATTTT. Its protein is CASSFTGGNQPQHF.

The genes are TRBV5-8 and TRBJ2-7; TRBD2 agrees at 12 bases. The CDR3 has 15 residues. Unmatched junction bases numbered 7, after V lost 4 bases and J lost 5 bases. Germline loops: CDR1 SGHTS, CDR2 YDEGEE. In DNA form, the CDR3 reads TGTGCCAGCAGCCCTAGCGGGGGGGCAGTTCACGAGCAGTACTTC. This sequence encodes CASSPSGGAVHEQYF.

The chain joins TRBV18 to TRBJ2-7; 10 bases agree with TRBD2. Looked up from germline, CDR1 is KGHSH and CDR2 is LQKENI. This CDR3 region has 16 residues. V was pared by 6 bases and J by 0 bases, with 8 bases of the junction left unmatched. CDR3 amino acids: CASSQRLAGSSYEQYF. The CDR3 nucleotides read TGTGCCAGCTCCCAAAGACTAGCGGGCTCCTCCTACGAGCAGTACTTC. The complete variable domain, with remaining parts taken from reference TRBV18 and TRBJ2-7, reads NAGVMQNPRHLVRRRGQEARLRCSPMKGHSHVYWYRQLPEEGLKFMVYLQKENIIDESGMPKERFSAEFPKEGPSILRIQQVVRGDSAAYFCASSQRLAGSSYEQYFGPGTRLTVT.

This chain's CDR3 is CASSGVWGTGSGYTF. In DNA, the CDR3 is TGTGCCAGCAGCGGAGTTTGGGGGACAGGGAGCGGCTACACCTTC. The chain is built from TRBV13 and TRBJ1-2; 9 nucleotides match TRBD1. CDR3 size: 15 residues. CDR1 and CDR2 (germline): PRHDT, FYEKMQ (reference sequence). V was clipped by 5 bases and J by 8 bases; unmatched bases: 12.

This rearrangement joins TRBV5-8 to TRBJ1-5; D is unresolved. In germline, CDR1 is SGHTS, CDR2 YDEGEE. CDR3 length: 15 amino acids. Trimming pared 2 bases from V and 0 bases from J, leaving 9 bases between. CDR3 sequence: CASSFLVYSNQPQHF. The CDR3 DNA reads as TGTGCCAGCAGCTTTCTAGTTTATAGCAATCAGCCCCAGCATTTT. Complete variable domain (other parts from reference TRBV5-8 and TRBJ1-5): EAGVTQSPTHLIKTRGQQATLRCSPISGHTSVYWYQQALGLGLQFLLWYDEGEERNRGNFPPRFSGRQFPNYSSELNVNALELEDSALYLCASSFLVYSNQPQHFGDGTRLSIL.

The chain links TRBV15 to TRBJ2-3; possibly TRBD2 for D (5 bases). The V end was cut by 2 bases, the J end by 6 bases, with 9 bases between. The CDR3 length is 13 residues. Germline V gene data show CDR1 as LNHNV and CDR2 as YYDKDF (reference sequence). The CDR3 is CATSRSIADTQYF. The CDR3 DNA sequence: TGTGCCACCAGCAGAAGCATAGCGGATACGCAGTATTTT.

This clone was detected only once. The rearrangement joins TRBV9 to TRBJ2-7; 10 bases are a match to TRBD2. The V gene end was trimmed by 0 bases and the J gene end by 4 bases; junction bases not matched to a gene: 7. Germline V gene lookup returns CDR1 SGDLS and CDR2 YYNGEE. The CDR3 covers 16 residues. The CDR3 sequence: CASSVEELAGVYEQYF. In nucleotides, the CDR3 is TGTGCCAGCAGCGTAGAAGAGCTAGCGGGGGTATACGAGCAGTACTTC.

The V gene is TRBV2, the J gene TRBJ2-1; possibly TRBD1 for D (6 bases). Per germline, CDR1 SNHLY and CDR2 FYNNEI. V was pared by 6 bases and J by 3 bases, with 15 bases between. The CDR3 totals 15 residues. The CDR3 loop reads CASSPTGGVYNEQFF. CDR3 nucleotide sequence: TGTGCCAGCAGCCCGACAGGAGGCGTCTACAATGAGCAGTTCTTC.

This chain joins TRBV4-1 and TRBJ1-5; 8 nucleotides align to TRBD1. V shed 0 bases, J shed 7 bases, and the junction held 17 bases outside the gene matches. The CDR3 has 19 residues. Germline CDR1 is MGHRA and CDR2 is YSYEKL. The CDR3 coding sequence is TGCGCCAGCAGCCAAGATCCGGGACAGGCGTGGGTTAAGGGACAGCCCCAGCATTTT. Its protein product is CASSQDPGQAWVKGQPQHF.

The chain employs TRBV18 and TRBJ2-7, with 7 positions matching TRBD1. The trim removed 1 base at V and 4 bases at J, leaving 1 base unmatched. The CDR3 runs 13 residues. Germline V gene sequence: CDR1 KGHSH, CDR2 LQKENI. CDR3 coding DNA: TGTGCCAGCTCACCACAGGGGGCATACGAGCAGTACTTC. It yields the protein CASSPQGAYEQYF.

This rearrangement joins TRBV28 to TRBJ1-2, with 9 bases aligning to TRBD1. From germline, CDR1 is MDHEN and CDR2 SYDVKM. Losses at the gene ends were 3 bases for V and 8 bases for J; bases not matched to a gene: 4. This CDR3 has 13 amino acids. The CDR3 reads CASSLGTGGGYTF. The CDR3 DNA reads TGTGCCAGCAGTTTGGGAACAGGGGGCGGCTACACCTTC.

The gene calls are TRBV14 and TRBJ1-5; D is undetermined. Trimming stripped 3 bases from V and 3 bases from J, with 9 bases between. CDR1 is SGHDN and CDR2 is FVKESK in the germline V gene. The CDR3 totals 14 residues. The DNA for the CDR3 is TGTGCCAGCAGCCAGAAACCGAACAATCAGCCCCAGCATTTT. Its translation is CASSQKPNNQPQHF. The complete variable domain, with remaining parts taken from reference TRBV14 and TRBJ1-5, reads EAGVTQFPSHSVIEKGQTVTLRCDPISGHDNLYWYRRVMGKEIKFLLHFVKESKQDESGMPNNRFLAERTGGTYSTLKVQPAELEDSGVYFCASSQKPNNQPQHFGDGTRLSIL.